One sample yielded the 20 T cell receptor beta chains listed below, sequenced in a study of CD4+ T cells in melanoma (dated by TCRdb to 2021 to 2024). Library method: the immunoSEQ multiplex PCR assay. Sourced from immuneACCESS, this table was stored by TCRdb with only in-frame sequences that have V and J called. A share of the clones is absent; for the studies checked, an unresolved V gene accounts for under half, and the remainder has no known explanation. Counted in this sample were about 6,600 clones; about 70% of them appeared once. The ten largest clones capture over 25% of the sample. Sequencing used cells from a culture (not recorded whether cultured in vitro). The receptors come from a human donor with melanoma.

This clone was counted only a few times. This chain connects TRBV30 to TRBJ1-2; a weak D match, TRBD1 (5 bases). Trimming removed 4 bases at V and 6 bases at J, with 12 bases between. Germline CDR1 is GTSNPN and CDR2 is SVGIG (reference sequence). CDR3 length equals 12 residues. CDR3 in amino acids: CAWITGTDGYTF. CDR3 nucleotides: TGTGCCTGGATCACCGGGACGGATGGCTACACCTTC.

The V gene is TRBV7-6, the J gene TRBJ2-1; 10 nucleotides line up with TRBD1. The CDR3 contains 16 residues. Germline CDR1 and CDR2: SGHVS and FNYEAQ. V lost 2 bases and J lost 3; bases outside the gene matches: 4. This CDR3 reads CASSLYGTGDYNEQFF. The DNA of the CDR3 is TGTGCCAGCAGCTTATACGGGACAGGGGACTACAATGAGCAGTTCTTC.

This sequence joins TRBV4-3 and TRBJ1-1, with a tentative D call TRBD1 (5 bases). The germline V and J ends were trimmed by 0 bases and 3 bases, with 14 bases remaining between them. This CDR3 has 16 residues. Germline CDR1 reads LGHNA; CDR2 reads YSLEER. The CDR3 sequence: CASSQEADRRDTEAFF. The CDR3 DNA follows: TGCGCCAGCAGCCAAGAGGCTGACAGACGGGACACTGAAGCTTTCTTT.

This chain uses TRBV21-1 with TRBJ2-1; TRBD2 is taken as the D call from the table, unchecked against the DNA. TRBV21-1 represents a pseudogene. The CDR3 extends over 15 amino acids. DNA of the CDR3: TGTGCCAGCAGCAAAGGGACTCCCTCCTACAATGAGCAGTTCTTC. Translating gives CASSKGTPSYNEQFF.

The CDR3 nucleotides are TGTGCCAGCAGCTTGGCCCAAGGACAGGGGTTTGAGAAGTATGGCTACACCTTC. This codes for CASSLAQGQGFEKYGYTF. The chain employs TRBV5-5 and TRBJ1-2, with 9 positions matching TRBD1. The germline CDR1 and CDR2 sequences are SGHKS and YYEKEE (reference sequence). The CDR3 is 18 residues long. J was trimmed by 5 bases and V by 0 bases; bases with no gene match: 14. Complete variable domain (other parts from reference TRBV5-5 and TRBJ1-2): DAGVTQSPTHLIKTRGQQVTLRCSPISGHKSVSWYQQVLGQGPQFIFQYYEKEERGRGNFPDRFSARQFPNYSSELNVNALLLGDSALYLCASSLAQGQGFEKYGYTFGSGTRLTVV.

This chain joins TRBV20-1 and TRBJ2-7, with unresolved D. The CDR3 covers 11 residues. V gave up 5 bases and J gave up 3 bases, with 8 bases separating them. Germline CDR1 and CDR2: DFQATT and SNEGSKA (reference sequence). DNA for the CDR3: TGCAGTGCTCTCGACCTCTACGAGCAGTACTTC. This translates into CSALDLYEQYF.

This clone was observed a handful of times. Different DNA sequences within this sample yield the same CDR3. V is TRBV6-5 and J is TRBJ1-1, with D perhaps TRBD1 (6 bases). V was shortened by 7 bases and J by 1 base, with 10 bases between the two germline ends. The CDR3 consists of 13 residues. CDR1 is MNHEY, CDR2 SVGAGI, per germline. In DNA, the CDR3 is TGTGCCAGCAACAGGGACGGGAACACTGAAGCTTTCTTT. Translated, it gives CASNRDGNTEAFF.

The V call is TRBV13, the J call TRBJ2-7; possibly TRBD1 for D (5 bases). The germline V and J ends were trimmed by 0 bases and 5 bases, with 17 bases remaining between them. The CDR3 contains 16 residues. Germline CDR1 PRHDT, CDR2 FYEKMQ (reference sequence). The CDR3 DNA reads TGTGCCAGCAGCTTAGGCTCTAGGCAGGGTGGCGACGAGCAGTACTTC. It translates to CASSLGSRQGGDEQYF.

The V gene is TRBV5-1, the J gene TRBJ1-1, with a weak D call TRBD1 (6 bases). Trimming took off 6 bases at V and 1 base at J, with 13 bases between the two ends. CDR1 is SGHRS, CDR2 YFSETQ, per germline. The CDR3 totals 14 residues. The CDR3 loop reads CASKITGTNTEAFF. CDR3 coding DNA: TGCGCCAGCAAAATAACAGGGACGAACACTGAAGCTTTCTTT.

The rearrangement joins TRBV30 to TRBJ2-5, with 8 nucleotides matching TRBD2. In germline, CDR1 is GTSNPN, CDR2 SVGIG (reference sequence). The CDR3 has 14 amino acids. J was trimmed by 7 bases and V by 1 base; bases with no gene match: 8. The CDR3 here is CAWSELTRGGTQYF. The CDR3 DNA follows: TGTGCCTGGAGTGAACTAACCCGGGGGGGGACCCAGTACTTC.

This clone is labeled medium-sized. The chain is built from TRBV30 and TRBJ2-2, with TRBD2 identical over 10 bases. CDR3 size: 16 residues. CDR1 and CDR2 (germline): GTSNPN, SVGIG (reference sequence). V gave up 4 bases and J gave up 6 bases; unmatched junction bases: 11. CDR3 coding DNA: TGTGCCTGGATGGGGCTAGCGGGGGAGTTGGCCGGGGAGCTGTTTTTT. This codes for CAWMGLAGELAGELFF.

This clone has only one observation. This chain uses TRBV29-1 with TRBJ2-3; no firm D call. The CDR3 sequence is 14 residues long. Germline V gene sequence: CDR1 SQVTM, CDR2 ANQGSEA. With 3 bases removed from V and 1 base from J, the gap between germline ends came to 11 bases. CDR3 sequence reads: CSVDPLFRTDTQYF. The CDR3 nucleotides read TGCAGCGTTGACCCCCTCTTCCGCACAGATACGCAGTATTTT.

This clone was picked up a small number of times. The rearrangement links TRBV7-2 to TRBJ1-5; D not resolved. This CDR3 has 13 residues. Germline V gene data show CDR1 as SGHTA and CDR2 as FQGNSA. V was cut by 2 bases and J by 4 bases, with 6 bases left in between. The CDR3 is CASSLTTNQPQHF. The CDR3 nucleotides read TGTGCCAGCAGCTTAACCACAAATCAGCCCCAGCATTTT. The full variable domain, rest sourced from reference TRBV7-2 and TRBJ1-5, is GAGVSQSPSNKVTEKGKDVELRCDPISGHTALYWYRQSLGQGLEFLIYFQGNSAPDKSGLPSDRFSAERTGGSVSTLTIQRTQQEDSAVYLCASSLTTNQPQHFGDGTRLSIL.

The chain has TRBV18 and TRBJ1-6; TRBD1 aligns across 9 bases. V trimming: 3 bases; J trimming: 9 bases; junction bases outside the gene matches: 3. Germline V CDR1 and CDR2: KGHSH, LQKENI. There are 14 residues in the CDR3. CDR3 loop: CASSPDRGGSPLHF. The CDR3 DNA follows: TGTGCCAGCTCACCGGACAGGGGAGGTTCACCCCTCCACTTT.

The J gene is TRBJ2-7, the V gene TRBV25-1, with D uncertain. Trimming pared 1 base from V and 2 bases from J, leaving 6 bases between. Germline V gives CDR1 MGHDK, CDR2 SYGVNS. This CDR3 spans 13 amino acids. The CDR3 sequence is CASSEFGAYEQYF. The CDR3 DNA reads TGTGCCAGCAGTGAATTTGGGGCCTACGAGCAGTACTTC.

The genes are TRBV7-9 and TRBJ1-2; no definite D call. The CDR3 runs to 14 residues. With 2 bases removed from V and 5 bases from J, the gap between germline ends came to 12 bases. Germline CDR1 SEHNR, CDR2 FQNEAQ (reference sequence). Here the CDR3 DNA reads TGTGCCAGCAGCTTATTCCCGGCGGGGTATGGCTACACCTTC. This gives the protein CASSLFPAGYGYTF.

The chain links TRBV10-2 to TRBJ2-5, with D perhaps matching TRBD1 (6 bases). Germline CDR1 is WSHSY and CDR2 is SAAADI. The CDR3 contains 13 residues. The V gene lost 6 bases and the J gene lost 5 bases, with 13 bases spanning the gap. The CDR3 region is CASSLGGMETQYF. CDR3 nucleotides: TGCGCCAGCAGCCTAGGGGGTATGGAGACCCAGTACTTC.

This chain joins TRBV3-1 (or the pseudogene TRBV3-2) and TRBJ1-5, with D possibly being TRBD1 (6 bases). Trimming removed 0 bases from V and 2 bases from J, with 11 bases in between. Germline V gene sequence: CDR1 LGHDT, CDR2 YNNKEL (reference sequence). This CDR3 is 16 amino acids long. Here the CDR3 DNA reads TGTGCCAGCAGCCAAGAAGGGGGGCTGGGCAATCAGCCCCAGCATTTT. This translates into CASSQEGGLGNQPQHF.

CDR3 in DNA: TGTGCCAGTAGTATGGGAGGGTACGAGCAGTACTTC. This translates into CASSMGGYEQYF. The genes are TRBV19 and TRBJ2-7; 7 bases match TRBD2. CDR1 is LNHDA, CDR2 SQIVND, per germline (reference sequence). This CDR3 contains 12 residues. Trimming removed 3 bases from V and 4 bases from J; junction bases left unmatched: 0.

The gene calls are TRBV24-1 and TRBJ1-2; D remains unclear. Trimming removed 3 bases at V and 2 bases at J, with 9 bases between. CDR1 and CDR2 from the germline V gene are KGHDR and SFDVKD. The CDR3 has 14 residues. CDR3 in amino acids: CATSDQTINYGYTF. CDR3 in DNA: TGTGCCACCAGTGATCAAACCATAAACTATGGCTACACCTTC.